This TCR beta chain appears in the sequencing data of a study of Graves' ophthalmopathy and Graves' hyperthyroidism. The sequenced template was RNA, covering the TCR beta CDR3 region. First-round RT-PCR with HTBI primers preceded a second-round multiplex PCR. TCRdb reprocessed the multiplex PCR reads via MiXCR and lists one record per CDR3 protein. The sample consists of about 230,000 distinct CDR3 sequences, around 45% of them appearing once. Per the germline V gene, CDR1 is SGHVS and CDR2 is FQNEAQ. The V end lost 4 bases, the J end lost 1 base, and 13 bases lay between the germline ends. The length of the CDR3 is 16 residues.

The sequencing sample was made of peripheral blood. This receptor was obtained from an adult man with Graves' ophthalmopathy. V usage is TRBV7-8 and J usage is TRBJ2-2, with D possibly TRBD2 on 6 matching bases. CDR3 sequence: CASSSLLRGNTGELFF. The DNA of the CDR3 is TGTGCCAGCAGCTCGCTTCTGCGGGGGAACACCGGGGAGCTGTTTTTT.